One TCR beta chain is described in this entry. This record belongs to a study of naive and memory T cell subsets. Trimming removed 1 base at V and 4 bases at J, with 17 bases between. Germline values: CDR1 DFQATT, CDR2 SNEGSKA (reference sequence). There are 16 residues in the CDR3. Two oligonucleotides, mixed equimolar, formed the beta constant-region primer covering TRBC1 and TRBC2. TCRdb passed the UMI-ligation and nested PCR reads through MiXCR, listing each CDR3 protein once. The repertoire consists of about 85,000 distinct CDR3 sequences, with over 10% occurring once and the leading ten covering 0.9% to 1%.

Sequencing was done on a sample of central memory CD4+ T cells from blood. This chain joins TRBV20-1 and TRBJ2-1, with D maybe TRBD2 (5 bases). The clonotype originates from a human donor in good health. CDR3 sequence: CSARGGGSGCYNEQFF. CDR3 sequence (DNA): TGCAGTGCTAGAGGGGGTGGGAGTGGGTGTTACAATGAGCAGTTCTTC.